Listed here are 26 T cell receptor beta chains from one sample, sequenced in a study of T cells expressing NK-cell markers. Reanalyzing the 5' RACE reads, TCRdb keeps one entry per CDR3 protein, without DNA. The table for this sample gives some 440,000 distinct CDR3 sequences. Sequencing was performed on blood T cells: a sorted CD56 or NKG2C T cell subset, CD4+ or CD8+ T cells, or bulk PBMC T cells (not recorded which). Receptor source: a woman in her 50s in good health.

The chain recombines TRBV7-3 with TRBJ2-3; the D call of TRBD1 rests on TCRdb alone, since no DNA is present to check it. CDR3 size: 16 residues. In germline, CDR1 is SGHTA, CDR2 FQGTGA. The CDR3 loop is CASSLPSLQAPDTQYF. The variable domain in full, completed from reference TRBV7-3 and TRBJ2-3, reads GAGVSQTPSNKVTEKGKYVELRCDPISGHTALYWYRQSLGQGPEFLIYFQGTGAADDSGLPNDRFFAVRPEGSVSTLKIQRTERGDSAVYLCASSLPSLQAPDTQYFGPGTRLTVL.

The chain has TRBV12-3 or TRBV12-4 and TRBJ1-2; lacking DNA, the TRBD1 call made by TCRdb goes unchecked. The CDR3 contains 13 residues. The chain's CDR3 is CASSWTGDYGYTF.

This chain connects TRBV15 to TRBJ2-5; TCRdb indicates TRBD1, and absent DNA this call remains unverified. This CDR3 has 15 amino acids. Germline V lookup: CDR1 LNHNV, CDR2 YYDKDF (reference sequence). CDR3 sequence reads: CATSSLGAVGGTQYF.

J is TRBJ2-7 and V is TRBV20-1; without DNA, the TCRdb call of TRBD1 cannot be checked. Germline V CDR1 and CDR2: DFQATT, SNEGSKA (reference sequence). The CDR3 is 14 amino acids. The CDR3 protein is CSASADGATYEQYF.

The chain carries TRBV5-6 and TRBJ2-3; TCRdb reports TRBD2, a call that lacks DNA to check it against. The CDR3 is 16 residues long. The germline V gene has CDR1 SGHDT and CDR2 YYEEEE. CDR3 amino acids: CASMQDSGLSTDTQYF.

V is TRBV5-1 and J is TRBJ2-7; TCRdb designates TRBD2, a call that cannot be tested without DNA. The germline V gene encodes CDR1 SGHRS and CDR2 YFSETQ. The CDR3 is 18 residues long. CDR3 residues: CASSSGLLAGGEDYEQYF.

This chain joins TRBV29-1 and TRBJ2-3; no DNA is available, so the TRBD2 call from TCRdb remains unchecked. Germline assignment: CDR1 SQVTM and CDR2 ANQGSEA. The CDR3 consists of 15 residues. The CDR3 sequence is CSAAMGSGALLPQYF.

This chain uses TRBV3-1 with TRBJ2-1. This CDR3 region has 15 residues. Germline loops: CDR1 LGHDT, CDR2 YNNKEL (reference sequence). CDR3 sequence: CASSQVLQAYNEQFF.

The gene calls are TRBV12-3 or TRBV12-4 and TRBJ1-1; the TCRdb D gene call, TRBD1, has no DNA to confirm it. This CDR3 is 14 amino acids long. CDR3 residues: CASTFRDRGSEAFF.

The chain employs TRBV19 and TRBJ1-2; with no DNA, the TCRdb D assignment of TRBD1 cannot be verified. CDR1 and CDR2 from the germline V gene are LNHDA and SQIVND (reference sequence). This CDR3 contains 13 residues. CDR3 in amino acids: CASSTTTGMGYTF.

The chain joins TRBV10-1 to TRBJ2-2; TCRdb names TRBD2, which stays unverified in the absence of DNA. The CDR3 length is 14 residues. Germline V gene data show CDR1 as WNHNN and CDR2 as SYGVQD (reference sequence). CDR3 in amino acids: CASSEGEMVGELFF.

This chain joins TRBV30 and TRBJ1-3; the TCRdb D gene call, TRBD1, has no DNA to confirm it. This CDR3 contains 14 residues. Per the germline V gene, CDR1 is GTSNPN and CDR2 is SVGIG (reference sequence). The CDR3 loop reads CAWSRSGGRNTIYF.

The chain carries TRBV3-1 and TRBJ2-1; the D call of TRBD1 rests on TCRdb alone, since no DNA is present to check it. Germline loops: CDR1 LGHDT, CDR2 YNNKEL (reference sequence). The CDR3 runs 15 residues. The CDR3 protein is CASSQDTVRGTEQFF.

The V and J genes are TRBV7-8 and TRBJ2-2; TCRdb returns TRBD1, unconfirmable since there is no DNA. The CDR3 spans 14 residues. Per the germline V gene, CDR1 is SGHVS and CDR2 is FQNEAQ. The chain's CDR3 is CASRRGGQTGELFF.

The chain carries TRBV6-2 or TRBV6-3 and TRBJ2-3; TCRdb returns TRBD1, unconfirmable since there is no DNA. There are 15 residues in the CDR3. Germline V gene data show CDR1 as MNHEY and CDR2 as SVGEGT. The CDR3 is CASSSDMEGVVAQYF.

This chain joins TRBV5-1 and TRBJ2-7; the TCRdb D gene call, TRBD1, has no DNA to confirm it. Germline CDR1 is SGHRS and CDR2 is YFSETQ. CDR3 length: 13 residues. The CDR3 sequence: CASSLDPWGEQYF.

The V call is TRBV6-6, the J call TRBJ2-3; checking the TCRdb D call of TRBD2 is not possible without DNA. This CDR3 has 16 residues. Germline values: CDR1 MNHNY, CDR2 SVGAGI (reference sequence). The CDR3 is CASSYSILAGEDTQYF.

The chain joins TRBV6-2 or TRBV6-3 to TRBJ2-5. This CDR3 region has 13 residues. Germline V gene sequence: CDR1 MNHEY, CDR2 SVGEGT. CDR3 amino acids: CASSDDYQETQYF.

The genes are TRBV15 and TRBJ2-5; with no DNA, the TCRdb D assignment of TRBD1 cannot be verified. Looked up from germline, CDR1 is LNHNV and CDR2 is YYDKDF (reference sequence). This CDR3 region has 14 residues. CDR3: CATSRGDPWETQYF.

The rearrangement joins TRBV11-2 to TRBJ2-1; TCRdb selects TRBD1, and the lack of DNA leaves this call unchecked. Germline V gene lookup returns CDR1 SGHAT and CDR2 FQNNGV. This CDR3 contains 16 residues. CDR3 sequence reads: CASSLGWAWPYNEQFF.

The genes are TRBV9 and TRBJ2-3; no DNA is available, so the TRBD1 call from TCRdb remains unchecked. The CDR3 has 13 amino acids. Germline CDR1 and CDR2: SGDLS and YYNGEE. This chain's CDR3 is CASSVQGTDTQYF.

This chain connects TRBV10-2 to TRBJ2-3; the D call of TRBD2 rests on TCRdb alone, since no DNA is present to check it. Germline assignment: CDR1 WSHSY and CDR2 SAAADI. This CDR3 is 14 amino acids long. CDR3 loop: CASRGGVTTDTQYF.

V gene TRBV3-1 combines with J gene TRBJ2-1; TCRdb lists TRBD1, though no DNA is available to test this call. CDR1 LGHDT and CDR2 YNNKEL come from the germline V gene (reference sequence). The CDR3 consists of 15 residues. CDR3 sequence: CASSQQTRGYNEQFF.

The CDR3 sequence: CASSQGVKGRTEAFF. The chain couples TRBV4-2 to TRBJ1-1. This CDR3 contains 15 residues. Per germline, CDR1 LGHNA and CDR2 YNFKEQ.

V usage is TRBV19 and J usage is TRBJ1-5; TCRdb's D gene call, TRBD1, goes unchecked for lack of DNA. The length of the CDR3 is 13 residues. Germline lookup yields CDR1 LNHDA and CDR2 SQIVND (reference sequence). CDR3 region: CASRPQGGQPQHF.

The chain combines TRBV7-8 with TRBJ2-5; with no DNA, the TCRdb D assignment of TRBD2 cannot be verified. This CDR3 spans 18 amino acids. Germline loops: CDR1 SGHVS, CDR2 FQNEAQ. The CDR3: CASSPHGGTSGSRETQYF.